One sample yielded the 29 T cell receptor beta chains listed below, sequenced in a study of cytomegalovirus exposure and HLA in healthy donors. Both 60 Vbeta primers and 13 Jbeta primers went into the PCR. Clones were read by immunoSEQ multiplex PCR, and TCRdb kept only the in-frame ones, dropping some. The sample yields fewer than 200,000 clones, roughly 75% seen once. The sample was PBMCs. The origin of the receptors is a female donor in good health and CMV-seronegative.

This chain joins TRBV27 and TRBJ1-1, with 7 nucleotides matching TRBD1. Germline V gene sequence: CDR1 MNHEY, CDR2 SMNVEV (reference sequence). The CDR3 sequence is 14 residues long. With 5 bases clipped from V and 0 bases from J, the junction kept 3 bases outside the gene matches. CDR3 amino acids: CASSAGQMNTEAFF. The CDR3 DNA reads TGTGCCAGCAGTGCGGGACAGATGAACACTGAAGCTTTCTTT.

This clone was seen more than once but under ten times. This sequence joins TRBV10-3 and TRBJ1-2, with 8 bases aligning to TRBD1. The CDR3 spans 11 residues. Germline loops: CDR1 ENHRY, CDR2 SYGVKD. Losses at the gene ends were 10 bases for V and 3 bases for J; bases not matched to a gene: 1. The CDR3 nucleotides are TGTGCCACGGGACAGGACTATGGCTACACCTTC. Residues: CATGQDYGYTF.

This clone was seen only once. The chain has TRBV5-4 and TRBJ2-7; 15 nucleotides line up with TRBD2. With V trimmed by 3 bases and J by 7 bases, 11 bases remained unmatched. Germline V gene data show CDR1 as SGHNT and CDR2 as YYREEE (reference sequence). The length of the CDR3 is 17 residues. DNA for the CDR3: TGTGCCAGCAGCTCCGGGGGACTAGCGGGAGGTCCCGGGGAGCAGTACTTC. It encodes CASSSGGLAGGPGEQYF.

The chain employs TRBV7-8 and TRBJ2-3; 9 positions match TRBD2. CDR3 size: 15 residues. V was clipped by 5 bases and J by 3 bases; unmatched bases: 6. Germline CDR1 and CDR2: SGHVS and FQNEAQ. CDR3 DNA: TGTGCCAGCAGCGAAGCGGGGGGTTTTACAGATACGCAGTATTTT. It translates to CASSEAGGFTDTQYF.

The CDR3 DNA reads TGTGCCAGCAGCTTAGCTGGGACAGAATCCTACGAGCAGTACTTC. The encoded protein is CASSLAGTESYEQYF. V is TRBV7-2 and J is TRBJ2-7; TRBD1 matches 7 bases. V shed 0 bases, J shed 1 base, and the junction held 3 bases outside the gene matches. The CDR3 covers 15 residues. Germline CDR1 reads SGHTA; CDR2 reads FQGNSA.

The CDR3: CASSPQESGARDEQFF. The DNA of the CDR3 is TGTGCCAGTAGCCCTCAAGAGAGCGGGGCACGCGATGAGCAGTTCTTC. The chain combines TRBV19 with TRBJ2-1; 7 nucleotides line up with TRBD2. The V segment lost 6 bases and the J segment 8 bases; nucleotides outside the gene matches: 16. This CDR3 spans 16 amino acids. CDR1 is LNHDA, CDR2 SQIVND, per germline (reference sequence).

The gene calls are TRBV30 and TRBJ1-5; unclear D gene. The CDR3 covers 13 residues. V lost 0 bases, J lost 5 bases, and 8 bases lay in between. Germline loops: CDR1 GTSNPN, CDR2 SVGIG (reference sequence). CDR3 protein: CAWSVRQDQPQHF. CDR3 nucleotides: TGTGCCTGGAGTGTACGGCAGGATCAGCCCCAGCATTTT.

With respect to this clone: The same CDR3 also results from other DNA sequences found in this sample. The chain recombines TRBV9 with TRBJ1-4; no clear D. The V gene lost 0 bases and the J gene lost 0 bases, with 6 bases spanning the gap. There are 15 residues in the CDR3. In germline, CDR1 is SGDLS, CDR2 YYNGEE. CDR3 loop: CASSVGGATNEKLFF. CDR3 DNA: TGTGCCAGCAGCGTAGGCGGTGCAACTAATGAAAAACTGTTTTTT. The entire variable domain, with the rest obtained from reference TRBV9 and TRBJ1-4, is as follows: DSGVTQTPKHLITATGQRVTLRCSPRSGDLSVYWYQQSLDQGLQFLIQYYNGEERAKGNILERFSAQQFPDLHSELNLSSLELGDSALYFCASSVGGATNEKLFFGSGTQLSVL.

The gene calls are TRBV28 and TRBJ1-2, with D maybe TRBD1 (5 bases). CDR3 length: 14 amino acids. Trimming removed 6 bases at V and 4 bases at J, with 15 bases between. Germline V gene data show CDR1 as MDHEN and CDR2 as SYDVKM. The CDR3 DNA reads as TGTGCCAGCAGGGTCCCGGCGGGGGGCTATGGCTACACCTTC. Translating gives CASRVPAGGYGYTF.

In its sample, this clone was seen a few times. The V and J genes are TRBV4-1 and TRBJ2-1; 8 positions agree with TRBD2. Germline-derived CDR1 and CDR2 are MGHRA and YSYEKL. The CDR3 loop spans 14 amino acids. The V segment lost 2 bases and the J segment 9 bases; nucleotides outside the gene matches: 6. CDR3 nucleotide sequence: TGCGCCAGCAGCCAATGGACTAGCTCATCTGAGCAGTTCTTC. Its translation: CASSQWTSSSEQFF.

J is TRBJ2-7 and V is TRBV11-2; D is ambiguous. The CDR3 sequence is 14 residues long. CDR1 SGHAT and CDR2 FQNNGV come from the germline V gene. V shed 1 base and J shed 3 bases, with 10 bases lying between them. The CDR3: CASSLVGANYEQYF. The CDR3 DNA sequence: TGTGCCAGCAGCTTAGTAGGAGCCAACTACGAGCAGTACTTC.

This clone was detected only a few times. This chain uses TRBV2 with TRBJ2-3, with 8 bases that match TRBD1. The germline V gene has CDR1 SNHLY and CDR2 FYNNEI. CDR3 length equals 18 residues. The trim removed 3 bases at V and 0 bases at J, leaving 11 bases unmatched. The CDR3 here is CASSDFWDRLTSTDTQYF. The CDR3 nucleotides read TGTGCCAGCAGTGACTTCTGGGACAGGCTTACTAGCACAGATACGCAGTATTTT.

The V and J genes are TRBV5-1 and TRBJ2-5; 9 bases are a match to TRBD2. V lost 4 bases and J lost 5; bases outside the gene matches: 12. There are 16 residues in the CDR3. Germline assignment: CDR1 SGHRS and CDR2 YFSETQ. In DNA, the CDR3 is TGCGCCAGCAGCCGCGCCTTAGCGGGGGACCTTGAGACCCAGTACTTC. It encodes CASSRALAGDLETQYF.

This chain links TRBV6-5 with TRBJ1-1; D remains ambiguous. There are 14 residues in the CDR3. Looked up from germline, CDR1 is MNHEY and CDR2 is SVGAGI. V was cut by 4 bases and J by 4 bases, with 13 bases left in between. DNA for the CDR3: TGTGCCAGCAGTTCTCTTGGGGAGGGCACTGAAGCTTTCTTT. Protein product: CASSSLGEGTEAFF.

The V gene is TRBV2, the J gene TRBJ2-7; D gene uncertain. CDR3 length: 10 amino acids. Germline CDR1 is SNHLY and CDR2 is FYNNEI. V lost 5 bases to trimming and J lost 7 bases, with 6 bases between them. The CDR3 DNA is TGTGCCAGCAGTCGTCGGGAGCAGTACTTC. Translated, it gives CASSRREQYF.

The CDR3 sequence is CASSSSGVGRGAEAFF. The CDR3 region has the DNA TGCGCCAGCAGCTCTAGTGGGGTTGGCAGGGGGGCTGAAGCTTTCTTT. The chain uses TRBV4-1 and TRBJ1-1; 7 bases are a match to TRBD1. The CDR3 totals 16 residues. Germline values: CDR1 MGHRA, CDR2 YSYEKL. The V and J ends lost 5 bases and 6 bases, in that order; junction bases with no gene match: 15.

The rearrangement joins TRBV2 to TRBJ1-6; possibly TRBD1 for D (5 bases). The CDR3 covers 14 residues. CDR1 SNHLY and CDR2 FYNNEI come from the germline V gene. Trimming took off 6 bases at V and 6 bases at J, with 12 bases between the two ends. CDR3 DNA sequence: TGTGCCAGCAGGGGGACTGGGACTAATTCACCCCTCCACTTT. Amino acid sequence: CASRGTGTNSPLHF.

This clone was detected once. The rearrangement joins TRBV7-2 to TRBJ2-5, with unresolved D. This CDR3 is 14 amino acids long. V was cut by 2 bases and J by 2 bases, with 9 bases left in between. Germline V gives CDR1 SGHTA, CDR2 FQGNSA. The CDR3 DNA sequence: TGTGCCAGCAGCTTAATGGCTGGTCAAGAGACCCAGTACTTC. Amino acids: CASSLMAGQETQYF.

The rearrangement uses TRBV7-8 and TRBJ1-2; 8 bases map to TRBD1. There are 13 residues in the CDR3. Trimming removed 5 bases from V and 7 bases from J; junction bases left unmatched: 6. In germline, CDR1 is SGHVS, CDR2 FQNEAQ. The CDR3 reads CASSARTGFGYTF. The DNA for the CDR3 is TGTGCCAGCAGCGCCCGGACAGGGTTTGGCTACACCTTC.

This clone has just a few counts. The chain has TRBV5-5 and TRBJ2-5; TRBD2 might be the D (5 bases). Per the germline V gene, CDR1 is SGHKS and CDR2 is YYEKEE (reference sequence). The CDR3 loop spans 13 amino acids. Trimming shortened V by 4 bases and J by 2 bases, and 9 bases separated the two germline ends. The CDR3 region is CASSPGVQETQYF. In DNA, the CDR3 is TGTGCCAGCAGCCCCGGGGTTCAAGAGACCCAGTACTTC.

This clone was counted a single time. The chain employs TRBV4-1 and TRBJ2-5; tentative D call: TRBD1 (7 bases). Near its end, the DNA agrees better with TRBJ2-7, so the J call may be wrong. Germline loops: CDR1 MGHRA, CDR2 YSYEKL. This CDR3 has 14 residues. The CDR3, as DNA: TGCGCCAGCAGCCAGGGGGGACAGAGCTACGAGCAGTACTTC. Amino acid sequence: CASSQGGQSYEQYF.

This clone was detected once. The gene calls are TRBV7-9 and TRBJ2-2, with TRBD1 as a possible D gene (5 bases). V was clipped by 1 base and J by 7 bases, with 10 bases between them. CDR1 is SEHNR, CDR2 FQNEAQ, per germline (reference sequence). The CDR3 loop spans 14 amino acids. CDR3 sequence reads: CASSLGQGNGELFF. The CDR3 region has the DNA TGTGCCAGCAGCTTAGGCCAGGGTAACGGGGAGCTGTTTTTT.

This chain connects TRBV27 to TRBJ2-7, with unresolved D. This CDR3 comprises 13 residues. Germline CDR1 MNHEY, CDR2 SMNVEV (reference sequence). V dropped 6 bases and J dropped 2 bases, with 11 bases sitting between them. DNA of the CDR3: TGTGCCAGCAGCCTCACAGTGGCCTACGAGCAGTACTTC. Its protein is CASSLTVAYEQYF.

This chain uses TRBV25-1 with TRBJ2-5; TRBD2 matches at 14 bases. V lost 3 bases and J lost 4; bases outside the gene matches: 7. The CDR3 runs to 17 residues. Germline V gene lookup returns CDR1 MGHDK and CDR2 SYGVNS. In DNA form, the CDR3 reads TGTGCCAGCAGTGACCGACTAGCGGGAGGGCCAACAGAGACCCAGTACTTC. It is translated as CASSDRLAGGPTETQYF. Looking up the rest from reference TRBV25-1 and TRBJ2-5 gives the full variable domain: EADIYQTPRYLVIGTGKKITLECSQTMGHDKMYWYQQDPGMELHLIHYSYGVNSTEKGDLSSESTVSRIRTEHFPLTLESARPSHTSQYLCASSDRLAGGPTETQYFGPGTRLLVL.

The V call is TRBV10-3, the J call TRBJ2-3; D is perhaps TRBD1 (6 bases). V lost 5 bases and J lost 0, with 9 bases in between. Germline loops: CDR1 ENHRY, CDR2 SYGVKD. The CDR3 contains 14 residues. In DNA form, the CDR3 reads TGTGCCATCAGTCGGGACACAAGCACAGATACGCAGTATTTT. Translation gives CAISRDTSTDTQYF.

The chain couples TRBV10-3 to TRBJ2-5, with 8 bases matching TRBD2. This CDR3 comprises 16 residues. Germline V lookup: CDR1 ENHRY, CDR2 SYGVKD. V shed 4 bases and J 5 bases; nucleotides not matched to a gene: 12. CDR3 residues: CAISAGRGDAWETQYF. The CDR3 bases are TGTGCCATCAGTGCGGGGCGGGGGGATGCCTGGGAGACCCAGTACTTC.

CDR3 amino acids: CASSLGTGVTGELFF. CDR3 in DNA: TGTGCCAGCAGCCTCGGGACAGGGGTCACCGGGGAGCTGTTTTTT. The chain combines TRBV28 with TRBJ2-2, with 10 bases identical to TRBD1. CDR1 and CDR2 from the germline V gene are MDHEN and SYDVKM. This CDR3 has 15 residues. V shed 6 bases, J shed 4 bases, and the junction held 5 bases outside the gene matches.

The V gene is TRBV7-9, the J gene TRBJ1-3; D might be TRBD1 (5 bases). This CDR3 region has 15 residues. Germline V lookup: CDR1 SEHNR, CDR2 FQNEAQ (reference sequence). With 4 bases removed from V and 3 bases from J, the gap between germline ends came to 13 bases. CDR3 sequence: CASSYVSGLGNTIYF. CDR3 coding DNA: TGTGCCAGCAGCTATGTGTCAGGGCTTGGAAACACCATATATTTT.

The V call is TRBV12-5, the J call TRBJ2-3, with a tentative D call TRBD1 (6 bases). Germline V gene data show CDR1 as LGHNT and CDR2 as FRNRAP. Trimming took off 0 bases at V and 0 bases at J, with 10 bases between the two ends. This CDR3 is 16 amino acids long. DNA for the CDR3: TGTGCTAGTGGTTTGGTACTGGGGGCTAGCACAGATACGCAGTATTTT. Its translation is CASGLVLGASTDTQYF.